These 8 T cell receptor beta chains were all obtained from the same sample, sequenced in a study of cytomegalovirus exposure and HLA in healthy donors. The primer mix had 60 Vbeta and 13 Jbeta primers. Profiling relied on immunoSEQ multiplex PCR, and the TCRdb table lists in-frame clones only, not all of them. Counted here are 150,000 to 200,000 clones, around 82% occurring once; the ten biggest clones make up roughly 1%. The sequencing sample was made of PBMCs. The receptors were sampled from a man aged 25-45 years in good health and CMV-seronegative.

The chain carries TRBV5-1 and TRBJ2-1; 9 bases are a match to TRBD1. The V gene end was trimmed by 4 bases and the J gene end by 6 bases; junction bases not matched to a gene: 8. CDR1 is SGHRS and CDR2 is YFSETQ in the germline V gene. This CDR3 contains 15 residues. This CDR3 reads CASSTWHRGLNEQFF. The CDR3 DNA follows: TGCGCCAGCAGCACATGGCACAGGGGGCTCAATGAGCAGTTCTTC.

This clone was seen a single time. J is TRBJ2-1 and V is TRBV2, with D perhaps matching TRBD1 (5 bases). The CDR3 spans 12 residues. Trimming stripped 6 bases from V and 6 bases from J, with 9 bases between. Germline loops: CDR1 SNHLY, CDR2 FYNNEI. The DNA for the CDR3 is TGTGCCAGCAGCCAGGGTCCCAATGAGCAGTTCTTC. It specifies CASSQGPNEQFF.

This rearrangement joins TRBV7-2 to TRBJ2-3; D uncertain. Germline CDR1 is SGHTA and CDR2 is FQGNSA. With 6 bases removed from V and 1 base from J, the gap between germline ends came to 8 bases. The CDR3 has 13 residues. CDR3 in amino acids: CASSEARTDTQYF. DNA for the CDR3: TGTGCCAGCAGTGAGGCCCGCACAGATACGCAGTATTTT. Full variable domain (rest looked up from reference TRBV7-2 and TRBJ2-3): GAGVSQSPSNKVTEKGKDVELRCDPISGHTALYWYRQSLGQGLEFLIYFQGNSAPDKSGLPSDRFSAERTGGSVSTLTIQRTQQEDSAVYLCASSEARTDTQYFGPGTRLTVL.

This clone was counted once. The V call is TRBV7-9, the J call TRBJ2-3; a possible D gene is TRBD2 (7 bases). This CDR3 contains 15 residues. V lost 1 base to trimming and J lost 2 bases, with 10 bases between them. Germline V gene lookup returns CDR1 SEHNR and CDR2 FQNEAQ (reference sequence). DNA for the CDR3: TGTGCCAGCAGCTTAGTGGGGGGGCCCACAGATACGCAGTATTTT. Protein sequence: CASSLVGGPTDTQYF.

The chain is built from TRBV19 and TRBJ2-2; 7 bases match TRBD1. V gave up 4 bases and J gave up 5 bases; unmatched junction bases: 10. The CDR3 has 16 amino acids. Germline-derived CDR1 and CDR2 are LNHDA and SQIVND (reference sequence). The CDR3 bases are TGTGCCAGTAGTAGCCCCCGGGACAGCGAAACCGGGGAGCTGTTTTTT. Amino acid sequence: CASSSPRDSETGELFF.

The chain combines TRBV28 with TRBJ2-5; 7 bases agree with TRBD1. This CDR3 has 15 amino acids. Per germline, CDR1 MDHEN and CDR2 SYDVKM. The V gene end was trimmed by 5 bases and the J gene end by 5 bases; junction bases not matched to a gene: 11. CDR3 protein: CASSPGQLVGETQYF. The CDR3 DNA sequence: TGTGCCAGCAGTCCGGGACAGCTAGTGGGGGAGACCCAGTACTTC.

The V gene is TRBV30, the J gene TRBJ1-1; 7 bases are shared with TRBD1. The length of the CDR3 is 18 residues. The junction had 20 bases not matched to a gene; V was cut back by 4 bases and J by 3 bases. The V gene's germline CDR1 is GTSNPN and CDR2 SVGIG (reference sequence). CDR3 sequence (DNA): TGTGCCTGGAACCTGAGGAAGGCAGGGGGAGGTGGGGACACTGAAGCTTTCTTT. Translating gives CAWNLRKAGGGGDTEAFF.

About this clone itself: An end of the junction differs from the germline gene, which may be a read error. This rearrangement joins TRBV7-7 to TRBJ2-3, with 9 bases lining up with TRBD2. This CDR3 region has 15 residues. Germline lookup yields CDR1 SSHAT and CDR2 FNYEAQ (reference sequence). The DNA for the CDR3 is TGTGCTAGCAGCTTAGGCGGGGGGGCCGCAGATACGCAGTATTTT. Its translation is CASSLGGGAADTQYF.